This TCR beta chain was sequenced in a study of blood T cells in healthy people across ages. Study context: For every two T cells, template switching captured about one barcoded beta molecule.

Points on this clonotype: Its antigen is currently unknown.

Whole-study results and caveats: Per-million-T-cell TCR beta diversity fell roughly linearly with age.

Every donor contributed about 10 milliliters of peripheral blood by blood draw. Isolated PBMCs totaled at least 7 million in each sample. Through a sample-barcoded 5' primer and a J-beta primer mix, a second PCR was run for roughly 6 to 12 cycles. TCRdb called the 5' RACE reads again in MiXCR, with one record for every CDR3 protein. Of fewer than 800,000 distinct CDR3 sequences listed, 20% to 25% are singletons. This same sample was also taken into another study, of T cells of mothers and their children.

This TCR was recovered from a boy younger than 18 in good health. Sequencing was carried out using blood.

The CDR3 loop is CSARKSSGTPPLEQYF. In DNA, the CDR3 is TGCAGTGCTAGGAAGTCTTCCGGGACTCCCCCCCTCGAGCAGTACTTC. This sequence joins TRBV20-1 and TRBJ2-7; maybe TRBD2 (6 bases). Germline V gene data show CDR1 as DFQATT and CDR2 as SNEGSKA (reference sequence). The CDR3 contains 16 residues. V lost 3 bases and J lost 6, with 24 bases in between.